The 20 T cell receptor beta chains given below trace back to one sample, sequenced in a study of T cells in Graves' hyperthyroidism and ophthalmopathy. RNA transcripts were the template for amplifying TCR beta CDR3 regions. Researchers ran a first-round RT-PCR on the TCR CDR3 using the HTBI primer set. TCRdb itself ran the multiplex PCR reads through MiXCR, one entry per CDR3 protein. The profile shows tens of thousands of distinct CDR3 sequences, around 53% of them singletons. The material sequenced was blood. The source of these receptors is a woman aged 55-69 years with Graves' ophthalmopathy.

This rearrangement joins TRBV11-2 to TRBJ1-1; 8 bases fit TRBD1. V trimming: 5 bases; J trimming: 6 bases; junction bases outside the gene matches: 11. The CDR3 is made up of 15 amino acids. Looked up from germline, CDR1 is SGHAT and CDR2 is FQNNGV. CDR3 bases: TGTGCCAGCAGCGCGACAGGGGCTGTGGGCGCTGAAGCTTTCTTT. This gives the protein CASSATGAVGAEAFF. The entire variable domain, with the rest obtained from reference TRBV11-2 and TRBJ1-1, is as follows: EAGVAQSPRYKIIEKRQSVAFWCNPISGHATLYWYQQILGQGPKLLIQFQNNGVVDDSQLPKDRFSAERLKGVDSTLKIQPAKLEDSAVYLCASSATGAVGAEAFFGQGTRLTVV.

J is TRBJ1-3 and V is TRBV2, with unresolved D. The CDR3 length is 12 residues. Germline V CDR1 and CDR2: SNHLY, FYNNEI. V was pared by 6 bases and J by 4 bases, with 7 bases between. The CDR3 here is CASSQQGNTIYF. The CDR3 DNA sequence: TGTGCCAGCAGCCAACAGGGAAACACCATATATTTT.

Turning to this clonotype: At one end the junction does not follow the germline gene, possibly because of a read error. The chain carries TRBV28 and TRBJ1-1, with D tentatively TRBD1 (5 bases). The CDR3 is 11 residues long. CDR1 and CDR2 from the germline V gene are MDHEN and SYDVKM. CDR3 in DNA: TGTGCCGGCAGCATTCAGGGTGAAGCTCTCTTT. Translating gives CAGSIQGEALF.

This clonotype was found many times. This chain connects TRBV13 to TRBJ2-7; D is undetermined. Germline CDR1 and CDR2: PRHDT and FYEKMQ (reference sequence). CDR3 size: 15 residues. V was shortened by 1 base and J by 2 bases, with 12 bases between the two germline ends. The CDR3 loop reads CASSLEPASAYEQYF. CDR3 in DNA: TGTGCCAGCAGCTTAGAACCAGCCAGCGCCTACGAGCAGTACTTC.

Remarks on this clonotype: The junction departs from the called germline gene at one end, perhaps through a read error. This chain joins TRBV5-6 and TRBJ1-4; D is ambiguous. This CDR3 contains 15 residues. Per the germline V gene, CDR1 is SGHDT and CDR2 is YYEEEE. CDR3 nucleotide sequence: TGTGCCAGCAGCTTGACCCGGCGCGTTAGTGAAAAACTGCTTTTT. Amino acids: CASSLTRRVSEKLLF.

This clonotype has a count of ten or more. This chain uses TRBV28 with TRBJ2-7; 7 nucleotides align to TRBD2. The CDR3 is made up of 15 amino acids. With 1 base clipped from V and 6 bases from J, the junction kept 9 bases outside the gene matches. Germline V gives CDR1 MDHEN, CDR2 SYDVKM. CDR3 residues: CASSLYRGRRGEQYF. CDR3 nucleotide sequence: TGTGCCAGCAGTTTATACCGCGGGAGAAGGGGCGAGCAGTACTTC.

This clonotype was recorded at least ten times. One base away lies a much larger clone, so this may be a sequencing read error. The chain has TRBV5-4 and TRBJ2-3, with 8 bases aligning to TRBD2. In germline, CDR1 is SGHNT, CDR2 YYREEE (reference sequence). The CDR3 contains 15 residues. The CDR3 nucleotides read TGTGCCAGCAGCTTGACCGGGAGGGGACGAGATGCGCAGTATTTT. Translating gives CASSLTGRGRDAQYF.

On this clonotype: The junction differs from germline at one of its ends, possibly a read error. This rearrangement joins TRBV4-3 to TRBJ2-3, with 8 bases fitting TRBD1. This CDR3 has 15 amino acids. In germline, CDR1 is LGHNA, CDR2 YSLEER. The CDR3 region is CACSHGQGPRDTQYF. The CDR3 DNA is TGCGCCTGCAGCCACGGACAGGGACCACGAGATACGCAGTACTTT.

This clonotype was recorded many times. The chain carries TRBV4-1 and TRBJ1-5; D remains unclear. The CDR3 length is 17 residues. Trimming removed 0 bases from V and 4 bases from J, with 16 bases in between. Germline V gives CDR1 MGHRA, CDR2 YSYEKL. The DNA of the CDR3 is TGCGCCAGCAGCCAAGAAGGGCTGTGGGCAGAAAATCAGCCCCAGCATTTT. Translation gives CASSQEGLWAENQPQHF.

DNA of the CDR3: TGTGCCAGCAGTTTACAGGAAACCCAAGAGACCCAGTACTTC. Amino acids: CASSLQETQETQYF. The rearrangement joins TRBV12-3 or TRBV12-4 to TRBJ2-5, with D unclear. V lost 2 bases and J 1 base, leaving 8 bases between the germline ends. The CDR3 length is 14 residues.

This clonotype appeared a single time. The gene calls are TRBV10-3 and TRBJ1-2, with 9 positions matching TRBD1. This CDR3 is built from 16 residues. Trimming took 4 bases from V and 4 from J; bases not matched to a gene: 10. The germline V gene encodes CDR1 ENHRY and CDR2 SYGVKD. The chain's CDR3 is CAISGDRVTEFYGYTF. The CDR3 region has the DNA TGTGCCATCAGTGGGGACAGGGTGACAGAGTTCTATGGCTACACCTTC.

This clonotype is termed medium-sized (0.01 to 0.1%). The chain has TRBV20-1 and TRBJ2-7; D call uncertain. CDR1 and CDR2 (germline): DFQATT, SNEGSKA (reference sequence). This CDR3 region has 10 residues. V was shortened by 4 bases and J by 4 bases, with 5 bases between the two germline ends. The CDR3 sequence is CSATTYEQYF. CDR3 bases: TGCAGTGCTACCACTTACGAGCAGTACTTC.

This clonotype was recorded many times. The chain employs TRBV19 and TRBJ1-5; the match to TRBD1 covers 8 bases. The CDR3 has 15 amino acids. Germline lookup yields CDR1 LNHDA and CDR2 SQIVND (reference sequence). V dropped 6 bases and J dropped 3; count of bases not matched to a gene: 7. CDR3 DNA: TGTGCCAGTAGCAAGACAGGGGTAACCAATCAGCCCCAGCATTTT. Protein: CASSKTGVTNQPQHF.

This chain connects TRBV25-1 to TRBJ1-5; weak D call: TRBD1 (6 bases). The germline CDR1 and CDR2 sequences are MGHDK and SYGVNS. V was clipped by 3 bases and J by 1 base, with 7 bases between them. This CDR3 region has 14 residues. The CDR3 nucleotides read TGTGCCAGCAGTGATGGGGGCAGCAATCAGCCCCAGCATTTT. Its translation is CASSDGGSNQPQHF.

The J gene is TRBJ2-3, the V gene TRBV15, with 10 bases lining up with TRBD1. The V and J ends lost 0 bases and 3 bases, in that order; junction bases with no gene match: 6. There are 17 residues in the CDR3. Germline V gene data show CDR1 as LNHNV and CDR2 as YYDKDF (reference sequence). This CDR3 reads CATSREGTGEATDTQYF. The CDR3 DNA follows: TGTGCCACCAGCAGAGAAGGGACAGGGGAAGCTACAGATACGCAGTATTTT.

This chain joins TRBV6-5 and TRBJ1-5, with D maybe TRBD1 (5 bases). Deletions cut 2 bases from V and 11 bases from J, with 16 bases between. The CDR3 length is 14 residues. Germline loops: CDR1 MNHEY, CDR2 SVGAGI. The CDR3 bases are TGTGCCAGCAGTTACGGCAGGGTTCACGAGACCCAGCATTTT. Its protein product is CASSYGRVHETQHF.

This clonotype showed up just a few times. The chain carries TRBV7-3 and TRBJ2-3; 14 nucleotides line up with TRBD2. Trimming removed 8 bases from V and 6 bases from J; junction bases left unmatched: 10. The CDR3 is 16 residues long. Germline V gene lookup returns CDR1 SGHTA and CDR2 FQGTGA. CDR3 sequence: CASSPPTSGGADTQYF. For the CDR3, the DNA is TGTGCCAGCTCACCCCCGACTAGCGGGGGGGCGGATACGCAGTATTTT.

V and J are TRBV20-1 and TRBJ1-5, with D possibly being TRBD1 (5 bases). Trimming shortened V by 6 bases and J by 4 bases, and 13 bases separated the two germline ends. Germline CDR1 is DFQATT and CDR2 is SNEGSKA (reference sequence). This CDR3 comprises 13 residues. Here the CDR3 reads CSAPWGSNQPQHF. The CDR3 bases are TGCAGTGCCCCTTGGGGGTCAAATCAGCCCCAGCATTTT.

The sample holds one count of this clonotype. The chain uses TRBV5-6 and TRBJ2-1; TRBD1 or TRBD2 may be the D gene (5 bases each). The CDR3 has 14 amino acids. V was trimmed by 5 bases and J by 10 bases, leaving 19 bases between them. The germline V gene has CDR1 SGHDT and CDR2 YYEEEE. The CDR3 is CASRPRDRRYEQFF. CDR3 nucleotides: TGTGCCAGCAGACCTAGGGACCGGCGCTACGAGCAGTTCTTC.

The J gene is TRBJ2-7, the V gene TRBV7-9; TRBD2 is a possible D gene (5 bases). This CDR3 is built from 18 residues. V lost 7 bases and J 2 bases, leaving 27 bases between the germline ends. Germline V gene lookup returns CDR1 SEHNR and CDR2 FQNEAQ (reference sequence). CDR3 nucleotide sequence: TGTGCCAGCATCCCTGCGGGCGGCGGCCGCCGAGAAACCTACGAGCAGTACTTC. Protein product: CASIPAGGGRRETYEQYF.